This T cell receptor beta chain was retrieved from a study of blood T cell repertoires in COVID-19. Study-wide background: From the United States, Italy and Spain came samples of acute and convalescent COVID-19. PBMCs, B-cell-depleted T cells, or T cells were the source of the cDNA or gDNA that made up the material.

Original methodology: Estimation of nucleated cell counts was performed using reference gene primer amplification. Method: immunoSEQ multiplex PCR; TCRdb's copy keeps in-frame clones and lacks some. V and J calls and clone size follow that table, whereas D and trimming were derived from the DNA. The profile shows almost 250,000 clones, 86% of them singletons. V was pared by 4 bases and J by 8 bases, with 11 bases of the junction left unmatched. Germline CDR1 reads SGHTA; CDR2 reads FQGNSA. The CDR3 spans 15 residues. The V gene is TRBV7-2, the J gene TRBJ1-2, with 9 bases identical to TRBD1. This receptor was obtained from an elderly woman with COVID-19, enrolled during active disease. Sequencing input: peripheral blood. The CDR3 protein is CASSSQGQGVGGYTF. The CDR3 DNA reads as TGTGCCAGCAGCTCACAGGGACAGGGCGTAGGGGGCTACACCTTC.